This T cell receptor (beta chain) emerged from a study of liver allograft versus peripheral blood T cells. Whole-study context: The authors compared T cell receptor repertoires in transplanted livers with those in the peripheral blood of recipients. Points from the study as a whole: Liver allografts reportedly held T cell receptor repertoires unlike those in peripheral blood.

MiXCR, run by TCRdb on the reads, gives a single entry per CDR3 protein. The sample consists of roughly 5,000 distinct CDR3 sequences, about a sixth of them appearing once. Germline values: CDR1 MNHNS, CDR2 SASEGT. Deletions cut 10 bases from V and 4 bases from J, with 16 bases between. The CDR3 totals 13 residues. By sample fraction, this clonotype is medium-sized. Antigen specificity is unknown. This sequence joins TRBV6-1 and TRBJ1-2; possible D gene TRBD1, 5 bases. The source is a human patient who had a liver transplant. Some T cells may be the graft donor's. Written as DNA, the CDR3 is TGTGCCACCTTGTGGGACGGATTCTATGGCTACACCTTC. Its translation is CATLWDGFYGYTF.